This T cell receptor (beta chain) was identified in a study of cytomegalovirus exposure and HLA in healthy donors. Broader study findings: An analysis was carried out later, and it reportedly showed fewer N-insertions in an Asian-associated ancestry cluster than the 666-donor mean. Reports indicate that TCR beta sequences accurately predicted the HLA-A and HLA-B alleles of most subjects.

The donors comprised healthy bone marrow donors. The PCR contained 60 Vbeta and 13 Jbeta primers. In the study's own analysis: In a later analysis, 75 million to 85 million unique TCR beta chains included roughly 11 million shared by two or more donors. Only in-frame clones appear in the TCRdb table, and some are missing; sequencing was by immunoSEQ multiplex PCR. V, J and clone size are those of that table, while D and trimming were read from the DNA. The sample yields 150,000 to 200,000 clones, 80% to 85% seen once. This clone appeared a single time. As yet, its antigen is unknown. The specimen was PBMCs. This sequence originates from a boy younger than 10 in good health and CMV-seronegative.

In nucleotides, the CDR3 is TGTGCCAGTAGGCAATTTCCAGGGGATGGGGCGAACACTGAAGCTTTCTTT. Protein sequence: CASRQFPGDGANTEAFF. The chain has TRBV19 and TRBJ1-1; D is perhaps TRBD1 (6 bases). There are 17 residues in the CDR3. Trimming removed 6 bases at V and 1 base at J, with 21 bases between. CDR1 and CDR2 (germline): LNHDA, SQIVND (reference sequence). The full variable domain, its missing parts supplied by reference TRBV19 and TRBJ1-1, is DGGITQSPKYLFRKEGQNVTLSCEQNLNHDAMYWYRQDPGQGLRLIYYSQIVNDFQKGDIAEGYSVSREKKESFPLTVTSAQKNPTAFYLCASRQFPGDGANTEAFFGQGTRLTVV.